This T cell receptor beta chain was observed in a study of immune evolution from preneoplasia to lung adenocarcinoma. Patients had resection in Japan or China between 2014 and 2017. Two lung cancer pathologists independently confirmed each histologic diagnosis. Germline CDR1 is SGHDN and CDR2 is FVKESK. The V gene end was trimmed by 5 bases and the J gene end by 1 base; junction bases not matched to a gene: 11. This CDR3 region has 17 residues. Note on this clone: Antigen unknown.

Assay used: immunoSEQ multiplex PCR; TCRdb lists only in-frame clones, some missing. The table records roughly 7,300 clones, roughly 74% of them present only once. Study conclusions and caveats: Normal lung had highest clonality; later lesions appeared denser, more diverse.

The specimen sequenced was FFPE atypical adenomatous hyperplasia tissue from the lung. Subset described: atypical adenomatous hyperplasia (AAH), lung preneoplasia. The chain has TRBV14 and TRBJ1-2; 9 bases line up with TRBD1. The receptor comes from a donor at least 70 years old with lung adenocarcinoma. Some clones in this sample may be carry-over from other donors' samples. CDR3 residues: CASSKGQGGKFNYGYTF. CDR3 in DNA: TGTGCCAGCAGCAAGGGACAGGGCGGTAAATTTAACTATGGCTACACCTTC.